These 14 T cell receptor beta chains share one sample of origin, sequenced in a study of T cell responses to AZD1222 COVID-19 vaccine. Clones were sequenced by immunoSEQ multiplex PCR, and TCRdb holds only the in-frame ones, with some missing. The sample has tens of thousands of clones, about 93% seen once. Sequencing was performed on peripheral blood, taken 28 days after the second AZD1222 dose. All receptors derive from an adult who received the AZD1222 COVID-19 vaccine.

The V call is TRBV4-1, the J call TRBJ1-2; maybe TRBD1 (5 bases). The CDR3 length is 14 residues. The germline gives CDR1 MGHRA, CDR2 YSYEKL. V was shortened by 3 bases and J by 1 base, with 9 bases between the two germline ends. CDR3 in DNA: TGCGCCAGCAGCCAGGGCGGGGGTAACTATGGCTACACCTTC. Translated: CASSQGGGNYGYTF.

V gene TRBV13 combines with J gene TRBJ1-3; 12 positions match TRBD1. After removal of 5 bases from V and 3 bases from J, the junction contained 11 bases not matched to a gene. The CDR3 is 18 residues long. Germline assignment: CDR1 PRHDT and CDR2 FYEKMQ (reference sequence). The CDR3 spells CASSGVPGQGANGNTIYF. Written as DNA, the CDR3 is TGTGCCAGCAGCGGAGTCCCGGGACAGGGGGCAAATGGAAACACCATATATTTT.

The rearrangement uses TRBV6-5 and TRBJ2-7, with TRBD1 matching 8 bases. This CDR3 spans 15 amino acids. Germline V gene sequence: CDR1 MNHEY, CDR2 SVGAGI. J was trimmed by 6 bases and V by 0 bases; bases with no gene match: 7. CDR3 in DNA: TGTGCCAGCAGTTACTCGAGGACAGGGATGCGCGAGCAGTACTTC. Amino acids: CASSYSRTGMREQYF.

This CDR3 is CATGQGGMNTEAFF. The CDR3 bases are TGTGCCACAGGACAGGGGGGGATGAACACTGAAGCTTTCTTT. The chain links TRBV10-3 to TRBJ1-1, with 10 bases matching TRBD1. V lost 10 bases, J lost 0 bases, and 5 bases stayed unmatched. The CDR3 extends over 14 amino acids. Germline V gene lookup returns CDR1 ENHRY and CDR2 SYGVKD.

The genes are TRBV5-1 and TRBJ1-5; D may be TRBD1 (6 bases). V was pared by 2 bases and J by 5 bases, with 11 bases between. The V gene's germline CDR1 is SGHRS and CDR2 YFSETQ. The CDR3 length is 14 residues. CDR3 coding DNA: TGCGCCAGCAGCTTTGGGGGGGCGGATCAGCCCCAGCATTTT. Translating gives CASSFGGADQPQHF.

V usage is TRBV7-2 and J usage is TRBJ1-3, with D unresolved. Trimming stripped 1 base from V and 4 bases from J, with 14 bases between. Germline V gene lookup returns CDR1 SGHTA and CDR2 FQGNSA. The CDR3 is 16 residues long. CDR3 nucleotides: TGTGCCAGCAGCTTAGGAGGGCAACTTAGGGGAAACACCATATATTTT. Translation: CASSLGGQLRGNTIYF.

J is TRBJ2-2 and V is TRBV28, with D unclear. The CDR3 has 12 residues. The V end lost 8 bases, the J end lost 5 bases, and 9 bases lay between the germline ends. Germline V lookup: CDR1 MDHEN, CDR2 SYDVKM. The CDR3: CASRMGTGELFF. For the CDR3, the DNA is TGTGCCAGCCGAATGGGGACCGGGGAGCTGTTTTTT.

This clone was detected a few times. The chain is built from TRBV29-1 and TRBJ1-2, with 9 bases fitting TRBD1. V lost 0 bases and J lost 3; bases outside the gene matches: 11. The V gene's germline CDR1 is SQVTM and CDR2 ANQGSEA. The CDR3 spans 17 residues. The CDR3 coding sequence is TGCAGCGTTGAAGATCGGCACAGGGGGCGAGAAGACTATGGCTACACCTTC. The encoded protein is CSVEDRHRGREDYGYTF.

The chain uses TRBV11-2 and TRBJ1-5, with D possibly being TRBD1 (6 bases). This CDR3 is 15 amino acids long. The germline V gene has CDR1 SGHAT and CDR2 FQNNGV. V lost 5 bases and J lost 2, with 13 bases in between. CDR3 sequence reads: CASSLTGEGNQPQHF. The DNA for the CDR3 is TGTGCCAGCAGCCTGACAGGAGAAGGCAATCAGCCCCAGCATTTT.

This chain connects TRBV28 to TRBJ1-5; tentative D call: TRBD1 (6 bases). V was clipped by 4 bases and J by 4 bases, with 11 bases between them. Germline-derived CDR1 and CDR2 are MDHEN and SYDVKM. This CDR3 contains 14 residues. CDR3 sequence (DNA): TGTGCCAGCAGTTATGGGGGCGTGAATCAGCCCCAGCATTTT. Amino acid sequence: CASSYGGVNQPQHF.

This chain joins TRBV19 and TRBJ1-5; D unresolved. CDR1 is LNHDA and CDR2 is SQIVND in the germline V gene (reference sequence). V was cut by 8 bases and J by 2 bases, with 10 bases left in between. The CDR3 consists of 13 residues. This CDR3 reads CASWAQGNQPQHF. In DNA, the CDR3 is TGTGCCAGTTGGGCTCAGGGCAATCAGCCCCAGCATTTT. Filled out from reference TRBV19 and TRBJ1-5, the complete variable domain reads DGGITQSPKYLFRKEGQNVTLSCEQNLNHDAMYWYRQDPGQGLRLIYYSQIVNDFQKGDIAEGYSVSREKKESFPLTVTSAQKNPTAFYLCASWAQGNQPQHFGDGTRLSIL.

This rearrangement joins TRBV11-3 to TRBJ1-2; maybe TRBD1 (5 bases). This CDR3 contains 15 residues. Germline V gene data show CDR1 as SGHNT and CDR2 as YENEEA. V gave up 5 bases and J gave up 8 bases, with 21 bases separating them. The CDR3 here is CASSPSRGVSEGYTF. CDR3 bases: TGTGCCAGCAGCCCCTCGAGGGGCGTTTCGGAGGGCTACACCTTC.

V gene TRBV7-8 combines with J gene TRBJ2-7, with D tentatively TRBD1 (6 bases). In germline, CDR1 is SGHVS, CDR2 FQNEAQ. The CDR3 is made up of 12 amino acids. Between the trimmed V and J ends, which lost 2 bases and 8 bases, there was a span of 10 bases. The CDR3 DNA sequence: TGTGCCAGCAGCTTAATCCAGGGGCAGCAGTACTTC. As protein: CASSLIQGQQYF.

V and J are TRBV7-2 and TRBJ1-1; no firm D call. Per the germline V gene, CDR1 is SGHTA and CDR2 is FQGNSA. This CDR3 is built from 13 residues. The V end was cut by 1 base, the J end by 1 base, with 4 bases between. The CDR3 protein is CASSLGENTEAFF. The CDR3 bases are TGTGCCAGCAGCTTAGGCGAGAACACTGAAGCTTTCTTT.